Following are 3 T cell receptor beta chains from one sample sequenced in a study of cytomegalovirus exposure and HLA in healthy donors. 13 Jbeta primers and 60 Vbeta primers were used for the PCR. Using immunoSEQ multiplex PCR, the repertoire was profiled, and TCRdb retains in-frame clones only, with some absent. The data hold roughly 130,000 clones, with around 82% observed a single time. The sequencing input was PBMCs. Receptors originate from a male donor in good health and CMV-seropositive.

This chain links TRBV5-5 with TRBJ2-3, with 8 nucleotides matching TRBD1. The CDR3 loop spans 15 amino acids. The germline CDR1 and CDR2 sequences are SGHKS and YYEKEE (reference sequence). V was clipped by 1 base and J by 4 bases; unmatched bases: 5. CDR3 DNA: TGTGCCAGCAGCTTGAGAGGACAGGGTGCAGATACGCAGTATTTT. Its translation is CASSLRGQGADTQYF.

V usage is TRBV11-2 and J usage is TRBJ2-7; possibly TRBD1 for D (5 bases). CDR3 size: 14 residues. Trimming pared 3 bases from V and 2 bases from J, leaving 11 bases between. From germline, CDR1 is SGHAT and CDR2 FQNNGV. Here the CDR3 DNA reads TGTGCCAGCAGCTTTGGGGCTTCTCCCTACGAGCAGTACTTC. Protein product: CASSFGASPYEQYF.

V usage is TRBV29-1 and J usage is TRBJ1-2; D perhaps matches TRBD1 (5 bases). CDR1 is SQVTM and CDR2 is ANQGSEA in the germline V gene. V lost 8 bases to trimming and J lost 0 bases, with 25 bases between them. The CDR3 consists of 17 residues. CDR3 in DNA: TGCAGCTCCTGGGCGGGGCAGGGAGATAGCTCTAACTATGGCTACACCTTC. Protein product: CSSWAGQGDSSNYGYTF. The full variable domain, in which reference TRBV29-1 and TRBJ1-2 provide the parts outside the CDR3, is SAVISQKPSRDICQRGTSLTIQCQVDSQVTMMFWYRQQPGQSLTLIATANQGSEATYESGFVIDKFPISRPNLTFSTLTVSNMSPEDSSIYLCSSWAGQGDSSNYGYTFGSGTRLTVV.